Sequencing of this TCR beta chain was carried out in a study of T cells in localized non-small cell lung cancer. Germline V lookup: CDR1 SGHNT, CDR2 YENEEA. Trimming pared 2 bases from V and 0 bases from J, leaving 16 bases between. This CDR3 contains 17 residues. A few counts support this clone. As yet, its antigen is unknown. Study-wide results and caveats: The study detected a median roughly 61 of the top 100 tumor clones in adjacent lung. Tumor samples were not multi-region, leaving intratumor heterogeneity unexcluded. Uninvolved nearby lung showed the greatest T cell clonality, exceeding that found in tumor.

Clones were read by immunoSEQ multiplex PCR, and TCRdb kept only the in-frame ones, dropping some. The repertoire includes a few thousand clones, 25% to 30% of them detected once, and roughly 20% sits in the top ten. The TCR was taken from a woman aged 40-70 years with stage I squamous cell lung carcinoma. Sample: lung tumor tissue, taken before any cancer treatment. This chain joins TRBV11-3 and TRBJ1-1, with D unclear. The CDR3 here is CASSLLTLVHMNTEAFF. DNA of the CDR3: TGTGCCAGCAGCTTACTCACACTGGTACATATGAACACTGAAGCTTTCTTT.